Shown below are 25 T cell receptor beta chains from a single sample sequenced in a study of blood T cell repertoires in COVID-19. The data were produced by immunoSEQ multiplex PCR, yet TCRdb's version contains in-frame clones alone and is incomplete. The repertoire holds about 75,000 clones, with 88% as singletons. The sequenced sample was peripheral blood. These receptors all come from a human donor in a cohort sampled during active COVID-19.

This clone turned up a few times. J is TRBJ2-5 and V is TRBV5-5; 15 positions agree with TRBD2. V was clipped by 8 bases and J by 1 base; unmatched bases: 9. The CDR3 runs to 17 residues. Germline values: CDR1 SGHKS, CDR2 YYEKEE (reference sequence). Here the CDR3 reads CASAPPGLAGGQETQYF. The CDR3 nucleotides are TGTGCCAGTGCACCTCCGGGACTAGCGGGGGGCCAAGAGACCCAGTACTTC.

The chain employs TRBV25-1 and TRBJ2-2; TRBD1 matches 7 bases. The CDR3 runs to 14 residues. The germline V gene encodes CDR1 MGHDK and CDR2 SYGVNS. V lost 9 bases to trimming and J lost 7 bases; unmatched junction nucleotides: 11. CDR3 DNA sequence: TGTGCCAGTGCTATTACAGGGGAGAACGGGGAGCTGTTTTTT. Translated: CASAITGENGELFF.

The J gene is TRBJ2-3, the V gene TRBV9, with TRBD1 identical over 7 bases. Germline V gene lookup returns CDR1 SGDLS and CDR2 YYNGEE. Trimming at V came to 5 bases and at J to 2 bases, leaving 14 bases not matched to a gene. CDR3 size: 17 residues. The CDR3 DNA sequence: TGTGCCAGCAGGGATTCCCCGGGACAGCCGTACACAGATACGCAGTATTTT. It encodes CASRDSPGQPYTDTQYF.

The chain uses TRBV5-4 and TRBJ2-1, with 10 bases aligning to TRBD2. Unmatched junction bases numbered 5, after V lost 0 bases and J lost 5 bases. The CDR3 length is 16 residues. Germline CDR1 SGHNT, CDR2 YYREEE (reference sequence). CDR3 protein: CASSLADSGGNNEQFF. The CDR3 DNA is TGTGCCAGCAGCTTGGCGGATAGCGGGGGGAACAATGAGCAGTTCTTC.

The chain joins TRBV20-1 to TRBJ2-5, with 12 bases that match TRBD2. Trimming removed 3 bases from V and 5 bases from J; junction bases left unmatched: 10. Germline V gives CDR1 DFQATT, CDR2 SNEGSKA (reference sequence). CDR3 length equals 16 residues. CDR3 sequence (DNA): TGCAGTGCTAGTCCGTCTAGCGGGAGGGCCGTGGAGACCCAGTACTTC. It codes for CSASPSSGRAVETQYF.

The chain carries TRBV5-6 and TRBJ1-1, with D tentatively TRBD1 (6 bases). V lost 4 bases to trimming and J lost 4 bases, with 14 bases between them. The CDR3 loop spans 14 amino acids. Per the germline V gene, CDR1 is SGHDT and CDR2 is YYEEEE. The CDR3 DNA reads TGTGCCAGCAGCAGAGGGGGTAGAGTCACTGAAGCTTTCTTT. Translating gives CASSRGGRVTEAFF.

This CDR3 reads CASNLAGGSYEQYF. The CDR3 DNA reads TGTGCCAGCAACTTAGCGGGGGGGTCCTACGAGCAGTACTTC. The V and J genes are TRBV2 and TRBJ2-7; TRBD2 matches 11 bases. The V gene's germline CDR1 is SNHLY and CDR2 FYNNEI. The CDR3 consists of 14 residues. V dropped 7 bases and J dropped 1; count of bases not matched to a gene: 3.

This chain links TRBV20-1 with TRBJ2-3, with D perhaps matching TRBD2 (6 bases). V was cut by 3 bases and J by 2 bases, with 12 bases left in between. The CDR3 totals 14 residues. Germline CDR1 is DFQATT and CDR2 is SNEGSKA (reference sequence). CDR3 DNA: TGCAGTGCTAGTGTTCCGGGGGTCACAGATACGCAGTATTTT. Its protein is CSASVPGVTDTQYF.

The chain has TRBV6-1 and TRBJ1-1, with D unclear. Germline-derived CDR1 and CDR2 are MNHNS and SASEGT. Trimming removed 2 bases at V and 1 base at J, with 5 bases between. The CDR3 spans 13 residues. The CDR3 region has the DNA TGTGCCAGCAGTGAACAGGCGAACACTGAAGCTTTCTTT. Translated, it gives CASSEQANTEAFF.

This CDR3 reads CASSFSSYEQYF. In DNA, the CDR3 is TGTGCCAGCAGCTTCAGCTCCTACGAGCAGTACTTC. The J gene is TRBJ2-7, the V gene TRBV14; D not certain. Trimming took off 5 bases at V and 0 bases at J, with 5 bases between the two ends. There are 12 residues in the CDR3. Germline CDR1 reads SGHDN; CDR2 reads FVKESK.

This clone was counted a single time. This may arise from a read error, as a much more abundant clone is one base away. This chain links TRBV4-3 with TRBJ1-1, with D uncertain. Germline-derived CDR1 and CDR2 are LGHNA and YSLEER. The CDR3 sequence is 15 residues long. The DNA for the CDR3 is TGCCCCCGCTGCCGACCCGGGTTCGTGAACACTGAAGCTTTCTTT. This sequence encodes CPRCRPGFVNTEAFF.

CDR3 region: CASSLLSSGANVLTF. CDR3 nucleotide sequence: TGTGCCAGCAGCCTCCTCTCCTCTGGGGCCAACGTCCTGACTTTC. V is TRBV5-8 and J is TRBJ2-6; unclear D gene. The length of the CDR3 is 15 residues. The V and J ends lost 4 bases and 0 bases respectively, with 8 bases between them. Germline assignment: CDR1 SGHTS and CDR2 YDEGEE.

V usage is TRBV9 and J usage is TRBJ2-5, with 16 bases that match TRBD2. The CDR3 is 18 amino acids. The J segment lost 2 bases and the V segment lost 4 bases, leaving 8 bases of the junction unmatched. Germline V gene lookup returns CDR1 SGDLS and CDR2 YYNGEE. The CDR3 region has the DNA TGTGCCAGCAGCCCCGGGACTAGCGGGGGGGTAACACAAGAGACCCAGTACTTC. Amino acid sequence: CASSPGTSGGVTQETQYF.

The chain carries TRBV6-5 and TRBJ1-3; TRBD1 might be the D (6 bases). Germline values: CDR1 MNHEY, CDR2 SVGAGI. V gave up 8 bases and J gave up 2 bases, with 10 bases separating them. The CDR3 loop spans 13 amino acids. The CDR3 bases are TGTGCCAGCCAAAGGACAGCTGGAAACACCATATATTTT. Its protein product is CASQRTAGNTIYF.

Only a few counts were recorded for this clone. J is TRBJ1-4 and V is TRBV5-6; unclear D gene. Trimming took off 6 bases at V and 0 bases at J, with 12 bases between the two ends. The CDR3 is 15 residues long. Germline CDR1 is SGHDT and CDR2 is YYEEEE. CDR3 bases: TGTGCCAGCACCCCTCACGGGACAACTAATGAAAAACTGTTTTTT. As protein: CASTPHGTTNEKLFF.

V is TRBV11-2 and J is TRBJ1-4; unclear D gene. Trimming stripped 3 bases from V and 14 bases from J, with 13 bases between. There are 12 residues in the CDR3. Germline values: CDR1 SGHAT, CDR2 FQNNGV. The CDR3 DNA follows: TGTGCCAGCAGCTTCTTTAATGAACGGCTGTTTTTT. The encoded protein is CASSFFNERLFF.

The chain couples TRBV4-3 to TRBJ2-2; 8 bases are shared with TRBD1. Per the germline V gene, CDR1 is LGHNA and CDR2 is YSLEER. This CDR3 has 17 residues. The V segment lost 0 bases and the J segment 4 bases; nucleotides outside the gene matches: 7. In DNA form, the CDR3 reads TGCGCCAGCAGCCAAGAAGAGCAGGGGGCAGGCACCGGGGAGCTGTTTTTT. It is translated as CASSQEEQGAGTGELFF.

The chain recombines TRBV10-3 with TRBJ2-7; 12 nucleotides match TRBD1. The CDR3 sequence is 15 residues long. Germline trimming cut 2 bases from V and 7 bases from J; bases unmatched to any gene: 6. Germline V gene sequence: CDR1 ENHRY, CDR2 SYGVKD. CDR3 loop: CAISEPGQGAWEQYF. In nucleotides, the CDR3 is TGTGCCATCAGTGAGCCGGGACAGGGGGCGTGGGAGCAGTACTTC.

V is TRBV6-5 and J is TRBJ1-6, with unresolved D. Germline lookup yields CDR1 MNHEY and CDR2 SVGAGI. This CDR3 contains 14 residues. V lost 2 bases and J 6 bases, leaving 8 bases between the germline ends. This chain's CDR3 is CASSYGGVNSPLHF. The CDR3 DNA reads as TGTGCCAGCAGTTACGGCGGGGTTAATTCACCCCTCCACTTT.

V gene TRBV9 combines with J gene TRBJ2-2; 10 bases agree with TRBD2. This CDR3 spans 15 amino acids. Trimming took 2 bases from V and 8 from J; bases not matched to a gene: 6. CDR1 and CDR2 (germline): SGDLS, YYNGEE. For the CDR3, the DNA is TGTGCCAGCAGCGTGATAGCGGGAGGAGGTGGGGAGCTGTTTTTT. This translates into CASSVIAGGGGELFF.

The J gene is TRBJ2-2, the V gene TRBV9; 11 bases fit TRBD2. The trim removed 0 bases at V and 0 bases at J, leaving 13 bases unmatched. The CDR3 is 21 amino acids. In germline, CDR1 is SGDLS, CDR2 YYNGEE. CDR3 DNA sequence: TGTGCCAGCAGCGTAGGCCCCTATGGACTAGCGGGTGAGACGAACACCGGGGAGCTGTTTTTT. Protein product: CASSVGPYGLAGETNTGELFF.

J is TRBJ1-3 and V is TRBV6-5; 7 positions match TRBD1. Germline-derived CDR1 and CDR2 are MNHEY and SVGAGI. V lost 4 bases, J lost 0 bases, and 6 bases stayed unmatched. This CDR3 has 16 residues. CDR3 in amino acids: CASSLDRPSSGNTIYF. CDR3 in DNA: TGTGCCAGCAGTTTGGACAGGCCGAGCTCTGGAAACACCATATATTTT.

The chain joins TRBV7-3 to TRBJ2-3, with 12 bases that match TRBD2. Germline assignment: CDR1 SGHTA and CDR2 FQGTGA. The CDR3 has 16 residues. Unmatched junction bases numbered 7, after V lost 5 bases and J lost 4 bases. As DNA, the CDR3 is TGTGCCAGCAGCCTCACCCTAGCGGGAGGGGCAGATACGCAGTATTTT. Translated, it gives CASSLTLAGGADTQYF.

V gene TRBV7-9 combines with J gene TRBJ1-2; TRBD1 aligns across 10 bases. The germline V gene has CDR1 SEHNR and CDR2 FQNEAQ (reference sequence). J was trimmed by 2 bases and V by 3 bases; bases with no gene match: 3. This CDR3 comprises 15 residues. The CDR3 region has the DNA TGTGCCAGCAGCTTGACGACAGGGGGCAACTATGGCTACACCTTC. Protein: CASSLTTGGNYGYTF.

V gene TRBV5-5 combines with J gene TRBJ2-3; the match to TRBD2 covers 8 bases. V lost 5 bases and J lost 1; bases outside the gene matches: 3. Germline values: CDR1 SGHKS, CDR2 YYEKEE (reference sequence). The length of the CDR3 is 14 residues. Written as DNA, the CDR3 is TGTGCCAGCAGGGGACTAGGGCGCACAGATACGCAGTATTTT. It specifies CASRGLGRTDTQYF.